This TCR beta chain derives from a study of breast tumors, draining lymph nodes, adjacent tissues. Points from the study as a whole: Findings are consistent with lymph node origin and intratumoral expansion of most tumor T cells. Luminal-like breast cancer showed significantly greater tumor-nontumor repertoire similarity than basal-like breast cancer did. Tumor T cell lymph node origin was a supported hypothesis, not proven. Tumor TCR diversity was below lymph nodes but above nontumor tissue.

Germline CDR1 reads SGHVS; CDR2 reads FNYEAQ. CDR3 size: 16 residues. V trimming: 3 bases; J trimming: 1 base; junction bases outside the gene matches: 5. By proportion, this clonotype is medium-sized. Its antigen is not known. From the multiplex PCR reads, TCRdb called clonotypes with MiXCR, one entry per CDR3 protein. Counted here are roughly 14,000 distinct CDR3 sequences, more than 45% occurring once; the ten biggest clones make up roughly 27%. Material for sequencing was tumor-adjacent breast tissue. The source is a female donor with breast cancer. Some clones in this sample may be carry-over from other donors' samples. The chain has TRBV7-6 and TRBJ2-2; 7 positions agree with TRBD1. The CDR3 DNA reads TGTGCCAGCAGCTTCTCCGACAGGGTGAACACCGGGGAGCTGTTTTTT. This gives the protein CASSFSDRVNTGELFF. The full variable domain, rest sourced from reference TRBV7-6 and TRBJ2-2, is GAGVSQSPRYKVTKRGQDVALRCDPISGHVSLYWYRQALGQGPEFLTYFNYEAQQDKSGLPNDRFSAERPEGSISTLTIQRTEQRDSAMYRCASSFSDRVNTGELFFGEGSRLTVL.